The entry below describes one T cell receptor beta chain. The antigen remains undetermined. This record comes from a study of T cell responses to AZD1222 COVID-19 vaccine. The study, taken as a whole, reports: Sampling that yielded the repertoires occurred only after the peak T cell response. There were mostly white British donors and more females than males, and clonal diversity was possibly underestimated. A reported finding is that nearly half of spike-specific TCRs target unmutated variant regions.

The germline gives CDR1 KGHSH, CDR2 LQKENI. The CDR3 is 15 residues long. The trim removed 6 bases at V and 7 bases at J, leaving 10 bases unmatched. Assay: immunoSEQ multiplex PCR; the TCRdb copy retains only in-frame clones and omits some. The profile shows 86,000 or so clones, around 84% of them singletons. The sample consisted of peripheral blood, taken 28 days after the second AZD1222 dose. This receptor was taken from an adult who received the AZD1222 COVID-19 vaccine. V and J are TRBV18 and TRBJ2-7; 12 nucleotides match TRBD1. In DNA, the CDR3 is TGTGCCAGCTCCCGCCGGGACAGGGGGCCTGGTGAGCAGTACTTC. This translates into CASSRRDRGPGEQYF.